This entry lists 21 T cell receptor beta chains sequenced from one sample in a study of blood T cells in healthy people across ages (dated by TCRdb to between 2014 and 2017). Libraries were prepared through 5' RACE. The sequencing machine was an Illumina HiSeq 2500. A second PCR of about 6 to 12 cycles was run with a J-beta primer mix and a sample-barcoded 5' primer. TCRdb passed the public sequencing reads through fastp at Q25 and MiXCR, retaining productive beta sequences. CDR3 protein sequences are deduplicated, and each keeps its most common genes and DNA. This sample gives about 570,000 distinct CDR3 sequences in total; about 28% of them show up just once. Approximately 3.6% of the sample is in the top ten clones. The same data also contributed to another study, on T cells of mothers and their children.

The sequencing sample was made of blood. These TCRs come from a boy between 2 and 10 years old in good health.

V and J are TRBV20-1 and TRBJ2-4; D not resolved. Germline V gene lookup returns CDR1 DFQATT and CDR2 SNEGSKA (reference sequence). V lost 3 bases to trimming and J lost 0 bases, with 6 bases between them. The CDR3 runs 13 residues. CDR3 region: CSASVLAKNIQYF. As DNA, the CDR3 is TGCAGTGCTAGCGTTCTAGCCAAAAACATTCAGTACTTC.

The chain is built from TRBV7-2 and TRBJ2-1; D perhaps matches TRBD1 (6 bases). The DNA end is a closer match to TRBJ2-5, so the J assignment may be wrong. CDR1 is SGHTA, CDR2 FQGNSA, per germline. The CDR3 runs to 15 residues. The CDR3 sequence: CASSLLGQLQETQYF. In nucleotides, the CDR3 is TGTGCCAGCAGCCTCCTCGGACAGTTACAAGAGACCCAGTACTTC.

Only a few counts were recorded for this clonotype. V and J are TRBV3-1 and TRBJ2-7; the D gene is possibly TRBD1 (6 bases). V dropped 1 base and J dropped 5 bases, with 12 bases sitting between them. CDR3 length: 14 amino acids. In germline, CDR1 is LGHDT, CDR2 YNNKEL (reference sequence). The CDR3 DNA sequence: TGTGCCAGCAGCCAAGTCCTGGGGGCACACGAGCAGTACTTC. Encoded protein: CASSQVLGAHEQYF.

The chain is built from TRBV11-2 and TRBJ2-7; D gene unclear. Judging by the DNA end, TRBJ2-5 fits better; the J call may be wrong. The CDR3 sequence is 15 residues long. Germline assignment: CDR1 SGHAT and CDR2 FQNNGV. The CDR3 spells CASSLGQKHQETQYF. The CDR3 nucleotides are TGTGCCAGCAGCTTAGGTCAAAAACACCAAGAGACCCAGTACTTC.

The chain links TRBV29-1 to TRBJ2-7, with 7 bases fitting TRBD1. The CDR3 is 13 amino acids. Germline values: CDR1 SQVTM, CDR2 ANQGSEA. V lost 6 bases, J lost 4 bases, and 9 bases stayed unmatched. Here the CDR3 DNA reads TGCAGCGTACTACAGGGGCAGGTATACGAGCAGTACTTC. It codes for CSVLQGQVYEQYF.

This clonotype was detected only a few times. This CDR3 is CSARDLGGSNYGYTF. Written as DNA, the CDR3 is TGCAGTGCTAGAGACCTTGGGGGGTCGAACTATGGCTACACCTTC. The chain has TRBV20-1 and TRBJ1-2; weak D call: TRBD1 (5 bases). This CDR3 contains 15 residues. CDR1 and CDR2 from the germline V gene are DFQATT and SNEGSKA (reference sequence). V lost 0 bases, J lost 2 bases, and 13 bases lay in between.

J is TRBJ2-1 and V is TRBV12-3 or TRBV12-4, with D unresolved. With 0 bases removed from V and 5 bases from J, the gap between germline ends came to 5 bases. The CDR3 runs 13 residues. In DNA form, the CDR3 reads TGTGCCAGCAGTTTAGCTTATAACAATGAGCAGTTCTTC. It encodes CASSLAYNNEQFF.

V usage is TRBV20-1 and J usage is TRBJ1-3; a possible D gene is TRBD1 (5 bases). Trimming pared 3 bases from V and 2 bases from J, leaving 8 bases between. The V gene's germline CDR1 is DFQATT and CDR2 SNEGSKA (reference sequence). The CDR3 spans 13 residues. CDR3 coding DNA: TGCAGTGCTAGTCAAGGGGCTGGAAACACCATATATTTT. Protein sequence: CSASQGAGNTIYF.

This clonotype was found a few times. The gene calls are TRBV5-4 and TRBJ2-7; TRBD2 matches at 7 bases. Germline assignment: CDR1 SGHNT and CDR2 YYREEE (reference sequence). CDR3 size: 15 residues. V trimming: 1 base; J trimming: 2 bases; junction bases outside the gene matches: 6. Here the CDR3 reads CASSLSGAGPYEQYF. The DNA for the CDR3 is TGTGCCAGCAGCTTGAGCGGGGCGGGGCCCTACGAGCAGTACTTC.

The V gene is TRBV19, the J gene TRBJ2-5; TRBD2 matches 9 bases. The closer fit of TRBJ2-1 to the DNA end suggests the J call may be wrong. This CDR3 is 14 amino acids long. Germline CDR1 and CDR2: LNHDA and SQIVND (reference sequence). CDR3 residues: CASSSTTSGNEQFF. In DNA, the CDR3 is TGTGCCAGTAGCTCAACGACTAGCGGCAATGAGCAGTTCTTC.

This clonotype was detected a few times. CDR3 amino acids: CASSVDASSQETQYF. CDR3 nucleotides: TGTGCCAGCAGCGTAGATGCTAGCAGCCAAGAGACCCAGTACTTC. The rearrangement uses TRBV9 and TRBJ2-5; a possible D gene is TRBD2 (5 bases). The CDR3 totals 15 residues. Between the trimmed V and J ends, which lost 0 bases and 1 base, there was a span of 10 bases. From germline, CDR1 is SGDLS and CDR2 YYNGEE. The complete variable domain, with remaining parts taken from reference TRBV9 and TRBJ2-5, reads DSGVTQTPKHLITATGQRVTLRCSPRSGDLSVYWYQQSLDQGLQFLIQYYNGEERAKGNILERFSAQQFPDLHSELNLSSLELGDSALYFCASSVDASSQETQYFGPGTRLLVL.

This clonotype was observed a few times. The rearrangement uses TRBV5-1 and TRBJ2-3, with TRBD2 matching over 11 bases. J was trimmed by 3 bases and V by 4 bases; bases with no gene match: 7. The germline gives CDR1 SGHRS, CDR2 YFSETQ. This CDR3 spans 16 amino acids. CDR3 protein: CASSAGTSGGTDTQYF. Here the CDR3 DNA reads TGCGCCAGCAGCGCGGGTACTAGCGGGGGAACAGATACGCAGTATTTT.

Worth noting for this clonotype: The CDR3 does not close with the conserved phenylalanine or tryptophan, likely indicating a read error. The rearrangement links TRBV6-2 or TRBV6-3 to TRBJ1-1; the D gene is possibly TRBD1 (5 bases). Between the trimmed V and J ends, which lost 8 bases and 5 bases, there was a span of 24 bases. The germline CDR1 and CDR2 sequences are MNHEY and SVGEGT. This CDR3 has 16 amino acids. The CDR3 coding sequence is TGTGCCAGCCGGACACCGGCAGGGAGTGGTATAACTGAAGCTTTCCTT. Amino acid sequence: CASRTPAGSGITEAFL.

The chain recombines TRBV29-1 with TRBJ1-1; TRBD1 is a possible D gene (6 bases). CDR1 and CDR2 from the germline V gene are SQVTM and ANQGSEA. The V end lost 3 bases, the J end lost 3 bases, and 14 bases lay between the germline ends. This CDR3 has 14 amino acids. In DNA form, the CDR3 reads TGCAGCGTTGAGAACAGGGTCGCGGACACTGAAGCTTTCTTT. Protein: CSVENRVADTEAFF.

The chain combines TRBV12-3 or TRBV12-4 with TRBJ1-2; D is perhaps TRBD1 (5 bases). The CDR3 length is 14 residues. V was trimmed by 6 bases and J by 3 bases, leaving 14 bases between them. In DNA form, the CDR3 reads TGTGCCAGCAGGGGAACAGGTTCTTACTATGGCTACACCTTC. Translated: CASRGTGSYYGYTF.

A few counts support this clonotype. As DNA, the CDR3 is TGTGCCAGCAGTTGGACAGGATTCTACGAGCAGTACTTC. This sequence encodes CASSWTGFYEQYF. This chain uses TRBV12-3 or TRBV12-4 with TRBJ2-7, with 7 bases fitting TRBD1. This CDR3 is built from 13 residues. J lost 3 bases, V lost 4 bases, and 3 bases had no gene match.

This clonotype was observed a handful of times. This rearrangement joins TRBV29-1 to TRBJ2-1; either TRBD1 or TRBD2 may fit D (5 bases each). The V gene's germline CDR1 is SQVTM and CDR2 ANQGSEA. This CDR3 has 14 amino acids. V lost 6 bases to trimming and J lost 3 bases, with 15 bases between them. CDR3 region: CSVRAQGNYNEQFF. In DNA, the CDR3 is TGCAGCGTGAGGGCCCAGGGTAACTACAATGAGCAGTTCTTC.

The chain links TRBV29-1 to TRBJ1-3; D remains ambiguous. Germline V CDR1 and CDR2: SQVTM, ANQGSEA. Trimming cost V 4 bases and J 1 base, with 8 bases left between them. The CDR3 consists of 13 residues. Here the CDR3 reads CSVVMGSGNTIYF. CDR3 DNA sequence: TGCAGCGTTGTGATGGGGTCTGGAAACACCATATATTTT.

The V call is TRBV20-1, the J call TRBJ2-1, with D possibly being TRBD1 (7 bases). Trimming removed 0 bases from V and 10 bases from J, with 19 bases in between. Germline V CDR1 and CDR2: DFQATT, SNEGSKA (reference sequence). The CDR3 totals 15 residues. The CDR3: CSARDQGQGGREQFF. Here the CDR3 DNA reads TGCAGTGCTAGAGATCAGGGGCAGGGGGGCAGGGAGCAGTTCTTC.

The V call is TRBV5-1, the J call TRBJ1-2; perhaps TRBD1 as D (6 bases). The CDR3 contains 14 residues. V was pared by 6 bases and J by 7 bases, with 19 bases between. Germline V lookup: CDR1 SGHRS, CDR2 YFSETQ. The CDR3 reads CASKYGGEVFGYTF. The CDR3 DNA follows: TGCGCCAGCAAATACGGGGGCGAGGTTTTTGGCTACACCTTC.

This clonotype was found a few times. The rearrangement joins TRBV3-1 to TRBJ1-2, with TRBD1 identical over 10 bases. Germline V gene sequence: CDR1 LGHDT, CDR2 YNNKEL (reference sequence). V was pared by 6 bases and J by 4 bases, with 5 bases of the junction left unmatched. The CDR3 runs to 14 residues. CDR3 DNA sequence: TGTGCCAGCAGGAGCCGGGACAGGGGCTATGGCTACACCTTC. Its translation is CASRSRDRGYGYTF.